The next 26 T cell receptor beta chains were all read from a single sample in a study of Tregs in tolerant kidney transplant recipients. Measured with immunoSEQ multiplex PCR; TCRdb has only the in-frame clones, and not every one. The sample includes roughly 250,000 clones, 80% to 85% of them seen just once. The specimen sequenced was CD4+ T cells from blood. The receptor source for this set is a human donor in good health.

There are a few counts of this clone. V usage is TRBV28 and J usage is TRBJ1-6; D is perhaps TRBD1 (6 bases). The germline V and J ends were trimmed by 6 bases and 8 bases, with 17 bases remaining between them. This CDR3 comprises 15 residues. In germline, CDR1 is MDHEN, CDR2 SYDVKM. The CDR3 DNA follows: TGTGCCAGCAGCGAGGAGGGGAGGGGGGATTCACCCCTCCACTTT. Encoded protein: CASSEEGRGDSPLHF.

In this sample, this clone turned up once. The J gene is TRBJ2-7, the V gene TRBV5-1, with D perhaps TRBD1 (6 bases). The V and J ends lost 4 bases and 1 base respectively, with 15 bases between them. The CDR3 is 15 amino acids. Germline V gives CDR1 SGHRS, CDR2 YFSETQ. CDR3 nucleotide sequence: TGCGCCAGCAGCATGACAGGCCTCAAATCCTACGAGCAGTACTTC. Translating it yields CASSMTGLKSYEQYF.

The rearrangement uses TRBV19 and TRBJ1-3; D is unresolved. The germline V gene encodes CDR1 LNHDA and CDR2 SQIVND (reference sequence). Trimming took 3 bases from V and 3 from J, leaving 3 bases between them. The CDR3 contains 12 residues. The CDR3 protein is CASSMVGNTIYF. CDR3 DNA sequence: TGTGCCAGTAGTATGGTTGGAAACACCATATATTTT. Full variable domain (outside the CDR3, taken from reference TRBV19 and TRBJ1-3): DGGITQSPKYLFRKEGQNVTLSCEQNLNHDAMYWYRQDPGQGLRLIYYSQIVNDFQKGDIAEGYSVSREKKESFPLTVTSAQKNPTAFYLCASSMVGNTIYFGEGSWLTVV.

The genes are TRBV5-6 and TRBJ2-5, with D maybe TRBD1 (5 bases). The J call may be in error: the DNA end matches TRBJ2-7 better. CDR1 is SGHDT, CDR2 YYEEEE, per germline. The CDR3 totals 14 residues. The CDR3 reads CASSLLDRSYEQYF. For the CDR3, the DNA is TGTGCCAGCAGCTTATTAGACAGATCCTACGAGCAGTACTTC.

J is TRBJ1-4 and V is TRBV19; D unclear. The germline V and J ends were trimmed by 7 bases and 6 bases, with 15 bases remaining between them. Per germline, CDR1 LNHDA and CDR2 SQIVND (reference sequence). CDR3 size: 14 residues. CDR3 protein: CASTAALAHEKLFF. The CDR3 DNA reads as TGTGCCAGTACCGCCGCTTTGGCCCATGAAAAACTGTTTTTT.

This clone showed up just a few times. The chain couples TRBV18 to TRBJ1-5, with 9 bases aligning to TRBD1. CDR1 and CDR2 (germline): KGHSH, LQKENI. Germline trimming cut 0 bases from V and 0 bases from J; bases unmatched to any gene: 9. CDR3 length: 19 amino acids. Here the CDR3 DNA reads TGTGCCAGCTCACCACCGGGGACAGGGCCCGCCTATAGCAATCAGCCCCAGCATTTT. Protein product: CASSPPGTGPAYSNQPQHF.

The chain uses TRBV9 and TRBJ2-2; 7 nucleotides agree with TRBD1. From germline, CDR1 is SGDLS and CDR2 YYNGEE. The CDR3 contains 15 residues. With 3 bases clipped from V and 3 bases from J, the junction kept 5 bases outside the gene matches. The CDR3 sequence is CASSDRGPDTGELFF. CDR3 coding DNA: TGTGCCAGCAGCGATAGGGGGCCTGACACCGGGGAGCTGTTTTTT.

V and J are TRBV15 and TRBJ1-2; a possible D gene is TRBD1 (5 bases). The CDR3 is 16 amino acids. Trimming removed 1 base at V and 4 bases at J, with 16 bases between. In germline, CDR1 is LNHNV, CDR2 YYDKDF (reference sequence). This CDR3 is CATSRGGTPRTYGYTF. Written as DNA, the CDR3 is TGTGCCACCAGCAGAGGTGGGACCCCAAGGACCTATGGCTACACCTTC.

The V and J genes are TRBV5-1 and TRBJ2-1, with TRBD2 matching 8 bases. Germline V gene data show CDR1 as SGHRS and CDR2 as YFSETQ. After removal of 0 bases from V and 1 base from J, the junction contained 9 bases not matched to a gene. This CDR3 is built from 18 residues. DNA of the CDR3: TGCGCCAGCAGCTTGGCCTTTGGAGCGGGAGTGTCCTACAATGAGCAGTTCTTC. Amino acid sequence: CASSLAFGAGVSYNEQFF.

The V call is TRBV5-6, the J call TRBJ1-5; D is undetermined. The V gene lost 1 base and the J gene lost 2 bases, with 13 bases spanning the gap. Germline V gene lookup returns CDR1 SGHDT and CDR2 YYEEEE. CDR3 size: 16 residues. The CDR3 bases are TGTGCCAGCAGCTTGTCCCGGGGAAGGGGCAATCAGCCCCAGCATTTT. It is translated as CASSLSRGRGNQPQHF.

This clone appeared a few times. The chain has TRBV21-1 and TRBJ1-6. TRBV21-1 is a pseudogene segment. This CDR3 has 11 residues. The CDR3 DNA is TGTGCCAGCAGCTCGGCCCCTGCGGCCCACTTT. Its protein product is CASSSAPAAHF.

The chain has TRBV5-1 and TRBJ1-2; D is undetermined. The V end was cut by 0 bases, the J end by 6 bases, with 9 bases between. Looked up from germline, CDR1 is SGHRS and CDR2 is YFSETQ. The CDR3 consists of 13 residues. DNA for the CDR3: TGCGCCAGCAGCTTGGTCCCGCCTGATGGCTACACCTTC. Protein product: CASSLVPPDGYTF.

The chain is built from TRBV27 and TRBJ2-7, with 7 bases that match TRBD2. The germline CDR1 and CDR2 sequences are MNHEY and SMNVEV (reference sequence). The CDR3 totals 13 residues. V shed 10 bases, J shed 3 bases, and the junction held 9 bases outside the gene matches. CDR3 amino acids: CATSAGRRYEQYF. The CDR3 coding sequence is TGTGCCACCTCAGCGGGACGCCGCTACGAGCAGTACTTC.

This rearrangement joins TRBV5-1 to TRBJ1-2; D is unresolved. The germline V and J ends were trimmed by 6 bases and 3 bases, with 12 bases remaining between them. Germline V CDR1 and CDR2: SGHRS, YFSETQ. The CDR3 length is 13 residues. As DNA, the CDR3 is TGCGCCAGCAATCTCCAGCCCGACTATGGCTACACCTTC. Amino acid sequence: CASNLQPDYGYTF. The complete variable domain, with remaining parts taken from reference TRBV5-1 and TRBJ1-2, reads KAGVTQTPRYLIKTRGQQVTLSCSPISGHRSVSWYQQTPGQGLQFLFEYFSETQRNKGNFPGRFSGRQFSNSRSEMNVSTLELGDSALYLCASNLQPDYGYTFGSGTRLTVV.

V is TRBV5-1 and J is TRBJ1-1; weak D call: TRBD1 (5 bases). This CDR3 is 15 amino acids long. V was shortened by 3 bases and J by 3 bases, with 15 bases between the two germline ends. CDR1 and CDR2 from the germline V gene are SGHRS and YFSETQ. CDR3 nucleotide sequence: TGCGCCAGCAGCTCGCCGGGGGAAGGGGACACTGAAGCTTTCTTT. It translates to CASSSPGEGDTEAFF.

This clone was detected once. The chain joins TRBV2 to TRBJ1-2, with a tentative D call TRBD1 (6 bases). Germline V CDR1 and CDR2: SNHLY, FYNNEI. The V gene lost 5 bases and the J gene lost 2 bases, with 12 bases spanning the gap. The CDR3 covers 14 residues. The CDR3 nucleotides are TGTGCCAGCAGTACAGGGCAGGTAAACTATGGCTACACCTTC. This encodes CASSTGQVNYGYTF.

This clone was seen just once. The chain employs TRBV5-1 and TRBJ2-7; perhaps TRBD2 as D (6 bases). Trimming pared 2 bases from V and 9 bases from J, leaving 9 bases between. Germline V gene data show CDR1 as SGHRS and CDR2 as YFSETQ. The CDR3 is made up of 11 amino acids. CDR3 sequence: CASSLSGWQYF. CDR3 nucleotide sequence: TGCGCCAGCAGCTTAAGCGGGTGGCAGTACTTC.

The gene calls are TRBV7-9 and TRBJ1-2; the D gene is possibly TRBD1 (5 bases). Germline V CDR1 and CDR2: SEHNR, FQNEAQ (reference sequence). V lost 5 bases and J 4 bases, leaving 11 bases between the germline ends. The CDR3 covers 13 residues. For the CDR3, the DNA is TGTGCCAGCAGCCCCGACAGACTCTATGGCTACACCTTC. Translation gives CASSPDRLYGYTF. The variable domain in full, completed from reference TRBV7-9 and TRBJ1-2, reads DTGVSQNPRHKITKRGQNVTFRCDPISEHNRLYWYRQTLGQGPEFLTYFQNEAQLEKSRLLSDRFSAERPKGSFSTLEIQRTEQGDSAMYLCASSPDRLYGYTFGSGTRLTVV.

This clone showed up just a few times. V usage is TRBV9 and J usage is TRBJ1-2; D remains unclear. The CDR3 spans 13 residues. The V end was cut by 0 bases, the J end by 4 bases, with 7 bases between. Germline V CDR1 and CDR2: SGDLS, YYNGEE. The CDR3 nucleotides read TGTGCCAGCAGCGTAGCGGATTCCTATGGCTACACCTTC. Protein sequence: CASSVADSYGYTF.

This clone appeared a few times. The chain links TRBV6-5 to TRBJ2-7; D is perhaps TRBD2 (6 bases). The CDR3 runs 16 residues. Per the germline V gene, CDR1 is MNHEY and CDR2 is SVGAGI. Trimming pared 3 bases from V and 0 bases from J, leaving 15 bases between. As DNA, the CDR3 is TGTGCCAGCAGTTATAAGCGGGCGGTAAGCTCCTACGAGCAGTACTTC. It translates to CASSYKRAVSSYEQYF.

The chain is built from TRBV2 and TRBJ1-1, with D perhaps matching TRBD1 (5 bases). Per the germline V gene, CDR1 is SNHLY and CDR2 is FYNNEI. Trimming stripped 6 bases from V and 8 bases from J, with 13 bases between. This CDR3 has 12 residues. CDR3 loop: CASRWDYPEAFF. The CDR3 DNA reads TGTGCCAGCAGATGGGACTATCCAGAAGCTTTCTTT.

CDR3 in amino acids: CACPHLAGGTGELFF. The CDR3 region has the DNA TGTGCCTGCCCTCACCTAGCGGGAGGCACCGGGGAGCTGTTTTTT. J is TRBJ2-2 and V is TRBV30, with 11 positions matching TRBD2. Germline CDR1 GTSNPN, CDR2 SVGIG (reference sequence). With 6 bases clipped from V and 4 bases from J, the junction kept 7 bases outside the gene matches. This CDR3 has 15 amino acids.

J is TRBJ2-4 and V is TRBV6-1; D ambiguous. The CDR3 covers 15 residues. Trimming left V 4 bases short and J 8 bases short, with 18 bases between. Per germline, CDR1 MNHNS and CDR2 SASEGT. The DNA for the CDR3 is TGTGCCAGCAGTGGTACCGGGCCTCCGGCGGACATTCAGTACTTC. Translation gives CASSGTGPPADIQYF.

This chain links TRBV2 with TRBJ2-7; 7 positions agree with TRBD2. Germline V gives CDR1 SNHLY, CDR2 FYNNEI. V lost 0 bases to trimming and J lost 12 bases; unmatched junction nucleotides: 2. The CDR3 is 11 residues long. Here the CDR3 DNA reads TGTGCCAGCAGTGAAGCCCAGCGGGGGTACTTC. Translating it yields CASSEAQRGYF.

The CDR3 sequence: CASSLGYRERTYNSPLHF. The CDR3 nucleotides are TGTGCCAGCAGCTTAGGATACAGGGAAAGGACCTATAATTCACCCCTCCACTTT. The V and J genes are TRBV7-8 and TRBJ1-6; TRBD1 might be the D (6 bases). V dropped 1 base and J dropped 2 bases, with 15 bases sitting between them. The CDR3 is 18 residues long. In germline, CDR1 is SGHVS, CDR2 FQNEAQ.

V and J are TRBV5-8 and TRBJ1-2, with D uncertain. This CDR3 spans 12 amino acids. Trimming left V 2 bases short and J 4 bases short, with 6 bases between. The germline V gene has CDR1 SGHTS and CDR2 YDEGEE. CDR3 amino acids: CASSLRSYGYTF. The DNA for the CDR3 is TGTGCCAGCAGCTTACGTTCCTATGGCTACACCTTC.